Presented here are 7 T cell receptor beta chains from one specimen sequenced in a study of blood T cells in healthy people across ages. Next came a second PCR, run for about 7 to 12 cycles, which used a sample-barcoded 5' primer along with a J-beta primer mix. TCRdb used MiXCR to reprocess the 5' RACE reads, holding one entry per CDR3 protein. The table shows fewer than 2 million distinct CDR3 sequences, with roughly 43% occurring only once. The specimen was blood. All receptors come from a human donor in good health.

This clonotype was recorded a few times. The chain is built from TRBV4-3 and TRBJ2-1; 8 positions agree with TRBD2. The CDR3 is 17 residues long. Germline values: CDR1 LGHNA, CDR2 YSLEER. Trimming removed 0 bases from V and 0 bases from J; junction bases left unmatched: 4. CDR3 loop: CASSQEVSGGSYNEQFF. The CDR3 DNA reads as TGCGCCAGCAGCCAAGAAGTCAGCGGGGGCTCCTACAATGAGCAGTTCTTC.

The V call is TRBV5-6, the J call TRBJ2-1; 8 bases are shared with TRBD1. The CDR3 covers 19 residues. Germline CDR1 SGHDT, CDR2 YYEEEE. V lost 5 bases and J lost 3; bases outside the gene matches: 19. The CDR3 here is CASSPIVIRAGGSYNEQFF. CDR3 in DNA: TGTGCCAGCAGTCCTATCGTGATACGGGCAGGGGGCAGCTACAATGAGCAGTTCTTC.

Comment on this clonotype: A read error may explain this, as a much larger clone is one base away. The J gene is TRBJ2-7, the V gene TRBV18, with 7 bases aligning to TRBD2. From germline, CDR1 is KGHSH and CDR2 LQKENI. The CDR3 runs 13 residues. Losses at the gene ends were 3 bases for V and 5 bases for J; bases not matched to a gene: 4. The CDR3 DNA reads TGTGCCAGCTCACCGGGACTAAGGAACGAGCAGTACTTC. Its protein is CASSPGLRNEQYF.

There are a few counts of this clonotype. The V call is TRBV9, the J call TRBJ1-6; D call uncertain. Trimming took 2 bases from V and 7 from J, leaving 13 bases between them. Germline CDR1 reads SGDLS; CDR2 reads YYNGEE. This CDR3 region has 15 residues. CDR3 amino acids: CASSVGAVPNSPLHF. For the CDR3, the DNA is TGTGCCAGCAGCGTCGGAGCAGTCCCAAATTCACCCCTCCACTTT. Variable domain in full (rest from reference TRBV9 and TRBJ1-6): DSGVTQTPKHLITATGQRVTLRCSPRSGDLSVYWYQQSLDQGLQFLIQYYNGEERAKGNILERFSAQQFPDLHSELNLSSLELGDSALYFCASSVGAVPNSPLHFGNGTRLTVT.

The chain links TRBV29-1 to TRBJ2-3; D is unresolved. The V and J ends lost 8 bases and 2 bases respectively, with 8 bases between them. The length of the CDR3 is 11 residues. From germline, CDR1 is SQVTM and CDR2 ANQGSEA. CDR3 in amino acids: CSITYTDTQYF. In DNA, the CDR3 is TGCAGCATAACCTACACAGATACGCAGTATTTT.

This clonotype was observed a few times. J is TRBJ2-4 and V is TRBV19; TRBD2 might be the D (7 bases). Germline loops: CDR1 LNHDA, CDR2 SQIVND (reference sequence). CDR3 length: 12 amino acids. The germline V and J ends were trimmed by 10 bases and 7 bases, with 14 bases remaining between them. The CDR3 bases are TGTGCCATCAAGGGGGAGGGGAACATTCAGTACTTC. This encodes CAIKGEGNIQYF. Variable domain in full (rest from reference TRBV19 and TRBJ2-4): DGGITQSPKYLFRKEGQNVTLSCEQNLNHDAMYWYRQDPGQGLRLIYYSQIVNDFQKGDIAEGYSVSREKKESFPLTVTSAQKNPTAFYLCAIKGEGNIQYFGAGTRLSVL.

The chain uses TRBV20-1 and TRBJ1-2, with D possibly matching TRBD1 (6 bases). Trimming removed 4 bases from V and 8 bases from J, with 17 bases in between. Germline loops: CDR1 DFQATT, CDR2 SNEGSKA (reference sequence). The CDR3 sequence is 13 residues long. This CDR3 reads CSATQEGVGGYTF. The CDR3 bases are TGCAGTGCTACACAAGAGGGGGTGGGCGGCTACACCTTC.